Sequencing of this T cell receptor (beta chain) was carried out in a study of Ad26.COV2.S vaccination and SARS-CoV-2 variants. Study as a whole: By the intramuscular route, Ad26.COV2.S was given once, or twice 56 days apart. Whole-study findings and limits: Considerable breadth of spike-specific CD8+ and CD4+ T cell responses has reportedly been documented following vaccination.

As for treatment: over 15 received Ad26.COV2.S at low or high dose, single or two shots; about 5 received placebo; per-sample allocation not given. Sampling took place 63 days after the first vaccine or placebo injection. In the vaccine, an Ad26 vector expressed the SARS-CoV-2 spike of the Wuhan strain. As regards this clone: Its specificity is unknown.

Sequenced by immunoSEQ multiplex PCR; TCRdb stores in-frame clones only, minus some. Among 430,000 or so clones, 75% to 95% were seen once, and the ten largest hold 9.5% to 15%. The ends lost 4 bases at V and 6 bases at J; junction bases unmatched: 6. The CDR3 sequence is 15 residues long. Germline CDR1 reads LGHDT; CDR2 reads YNNKEL (reference sequence). The chain is built from TRBV3-1 (or the pseudogene TRBV3-2) and TRBJ2-2; 9 bases agree with TRBD1. The source was peripheral blood, collected in a trial of Ad26.COV2.S vaccine versus placebo. The TCR sequence derives from a person between 18 and 65 years old who received the Ad26.COV2.S COVID-19 vaccine or a placebo. The CDR3 loop is CASSLTGGRAGELFF. DNA for the CDR3: TGTGCCAGCAGCCTGACAGGGGGAAGGGCCGGGGAGCTGTTTTTT.